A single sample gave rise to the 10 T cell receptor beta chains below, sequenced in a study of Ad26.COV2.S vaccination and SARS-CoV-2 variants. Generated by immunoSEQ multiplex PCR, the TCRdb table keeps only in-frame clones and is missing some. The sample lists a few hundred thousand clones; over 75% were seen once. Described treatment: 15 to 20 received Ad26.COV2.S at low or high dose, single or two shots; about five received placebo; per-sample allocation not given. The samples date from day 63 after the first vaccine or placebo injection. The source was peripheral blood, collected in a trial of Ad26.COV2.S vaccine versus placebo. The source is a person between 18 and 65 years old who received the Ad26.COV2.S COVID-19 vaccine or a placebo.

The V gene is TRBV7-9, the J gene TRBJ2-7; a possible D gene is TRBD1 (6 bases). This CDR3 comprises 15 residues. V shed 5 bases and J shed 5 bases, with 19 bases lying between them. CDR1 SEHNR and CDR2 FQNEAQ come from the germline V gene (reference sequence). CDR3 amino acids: CASSPFRDMGHEQYF. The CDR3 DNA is TGTGCCAGCAGCCCCTTTCGGGACATGGGACACGAGCAGTACTTC.

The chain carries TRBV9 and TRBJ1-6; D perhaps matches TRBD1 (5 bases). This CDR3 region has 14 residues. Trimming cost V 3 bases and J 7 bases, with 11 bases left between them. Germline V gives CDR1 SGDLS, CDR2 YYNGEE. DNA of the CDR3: TGTGCCAGCAGCGCCGGGACGAGCAATTCACCCCTCCACTTT. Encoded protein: CASSAGTSNSPLHF.

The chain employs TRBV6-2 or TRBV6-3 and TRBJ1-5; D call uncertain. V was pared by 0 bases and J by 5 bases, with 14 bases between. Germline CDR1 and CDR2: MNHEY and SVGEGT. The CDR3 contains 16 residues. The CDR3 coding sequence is TGTGCCAGCAGTTACTCGATGGCCACTCGCGATCAGCCCCAGCATTTT. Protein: CASSYSMATRDQPQHF.

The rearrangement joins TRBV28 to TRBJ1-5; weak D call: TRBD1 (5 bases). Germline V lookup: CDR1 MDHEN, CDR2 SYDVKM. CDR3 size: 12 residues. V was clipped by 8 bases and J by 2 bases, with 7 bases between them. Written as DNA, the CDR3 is TGTGCCAGCCGGGGGGGCAATCAGCCCCAGCATTTT. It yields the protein CASRGGNQPQHF. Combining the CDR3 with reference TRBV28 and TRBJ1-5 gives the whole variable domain DVKVTQSSRYLVKRTGEKVFLECVQDMDHENMFWYRQDPGLGLRLIYFSYDVKMKEKGDIPEGYSVSREKKERFSLILESASTNQTSMYLCASRGGNQPQHFGDGTRLSIL.

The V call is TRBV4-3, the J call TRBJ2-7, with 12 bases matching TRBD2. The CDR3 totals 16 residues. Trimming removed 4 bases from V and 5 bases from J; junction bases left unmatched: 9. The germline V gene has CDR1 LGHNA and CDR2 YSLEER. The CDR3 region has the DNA TGCGCCAGCAGCCTCAGCAGACTAGCGGGGGTTGACGAGCAGTACTTC. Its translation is CASSLSRLAGVDEQYF.

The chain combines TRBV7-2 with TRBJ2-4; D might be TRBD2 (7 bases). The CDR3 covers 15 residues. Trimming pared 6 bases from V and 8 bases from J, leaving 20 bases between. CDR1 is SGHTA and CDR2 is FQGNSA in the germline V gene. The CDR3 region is CASSAWGAGADIQYF. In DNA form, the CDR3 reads TGTGCCAGCAGTGCTTGGGGTGCGGGGGCTGACATTCAGTACTTC.

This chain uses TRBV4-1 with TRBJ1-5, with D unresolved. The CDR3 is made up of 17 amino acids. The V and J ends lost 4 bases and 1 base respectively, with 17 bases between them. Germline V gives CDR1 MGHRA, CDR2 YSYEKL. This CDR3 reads CASSPNGFPDSNQPQHF. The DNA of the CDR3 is TGCGCCAGCAGCCCTAATGGGTTTCCGGACAGCAATCAGCCCCAGCATTTT.

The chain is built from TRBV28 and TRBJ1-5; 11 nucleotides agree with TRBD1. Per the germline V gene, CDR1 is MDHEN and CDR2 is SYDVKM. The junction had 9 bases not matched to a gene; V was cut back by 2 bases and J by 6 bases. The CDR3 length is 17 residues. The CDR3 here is CASSLMGGQGVFQPQHF. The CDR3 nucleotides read TGTGCCAGCAGTTTAATGGGGGGACAGGGGGTGTTTCAGCCCCAGCATTTT.

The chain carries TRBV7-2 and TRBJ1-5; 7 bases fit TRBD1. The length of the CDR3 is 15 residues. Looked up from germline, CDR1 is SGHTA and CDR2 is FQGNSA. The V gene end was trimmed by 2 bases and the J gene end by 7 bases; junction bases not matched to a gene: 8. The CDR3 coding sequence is TGTGCCAGCAGCTTACCCGGGACAGTAGGACAGCCCCAGCATTTT. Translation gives CASSLPGTVGQPQHF.

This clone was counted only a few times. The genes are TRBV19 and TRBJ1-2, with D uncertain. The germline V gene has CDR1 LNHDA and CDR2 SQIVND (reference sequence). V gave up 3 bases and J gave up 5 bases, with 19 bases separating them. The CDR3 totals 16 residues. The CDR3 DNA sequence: TGTGCCAGTAGTATTAGCGGGTCGGCAGAGTATTATGGCTACACCTTC. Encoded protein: CASSISGSAEYYGYTF. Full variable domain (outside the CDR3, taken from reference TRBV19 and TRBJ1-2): DGGITQSPKYLFRKEGQNVTLSCEQNLNHDAMYWYRQDPGQGLRLIYYSQIVNDFQKGDIAEGYSVSREKKESFPLTVTSAQKNPTAFYLCASSISGSAEYYGYTFGSGTRLTVV.